This TCR beta chain derives from a study of OX40 agonist ivuxolimab in advanced cancers. The CDR3 runs 14 residues. Germline lookup yields CDR1 LNHDA and CDR2 SQIVND (reference sequence). Trimming shortened V by 7 bases and J by 4 bases, and 14 bases separated the two germline ends. TCRdb keeps only in-frame clones here, not all; method: immunoSEQ multiplex PCR. Here the sample spans some 60,000 clones, over 75% being singletons. This specimen was CD4+ or CD8+ T cells sorted from blood, taken in a trial of the OX40 agonist ivuxolimab. The genes are TRBV19 and TRBJ2-1; D gene ambiguous. This clonotype was sampled from an adult with an advanced solid tumor such as melanoma, head and neck, liver or kidney cancer. The CDR3 DNA sequence: TGTGCCAGTACCGGTGGGCGAGATTACAATGAGCAGTTCTTC. It specifies CASTGGRDYNEQFF.